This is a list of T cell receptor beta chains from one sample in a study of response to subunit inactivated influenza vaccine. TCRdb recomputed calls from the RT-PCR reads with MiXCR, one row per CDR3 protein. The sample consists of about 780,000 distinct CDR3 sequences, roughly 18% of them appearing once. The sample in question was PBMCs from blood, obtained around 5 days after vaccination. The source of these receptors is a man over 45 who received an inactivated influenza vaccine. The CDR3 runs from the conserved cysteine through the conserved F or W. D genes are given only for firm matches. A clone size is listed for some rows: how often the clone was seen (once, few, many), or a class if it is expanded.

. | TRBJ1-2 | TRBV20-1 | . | CSARVIQDGYTF | TGCAGTGCTAGGGTTATACAGGATGGCTACACCTTC
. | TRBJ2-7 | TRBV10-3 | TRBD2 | CAIRREGSYEQYF | TGTGCCATCAGGCGGGAGGGGTCCTACGAGCAGTACTTC
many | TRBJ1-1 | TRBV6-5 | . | CASSWARNTEAFF | TGTGCCAGCAGTTGGGCACGGAACACTGAAGCTTTCTTT
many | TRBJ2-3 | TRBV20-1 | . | CSAPGQLTDTQYF | TGCAGTGCACCTGGACAGTTAACAGATACGCAGTATTTT
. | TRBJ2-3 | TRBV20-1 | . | CSALGEFVDTQYF | TGCAGTGCTCTGGGGGAGTTTGTAGATACGCAGTATTTT
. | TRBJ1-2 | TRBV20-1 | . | CSASTEDYGYTF | TGCAGTGCTAGCACAGAGGACTATGGCTACACCTTC
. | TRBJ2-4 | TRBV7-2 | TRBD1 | CASSPQGWTKNIQYF | TGTGCCAGCAGCCCACAGGGGTGGACCAAAAACATTCAGTACTTC
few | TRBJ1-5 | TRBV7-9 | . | CASSSAGGAQPQHF | TGTGCCAGCAGCAGTGCGGGGGGCGCTCAGCCCCAGCATTTT
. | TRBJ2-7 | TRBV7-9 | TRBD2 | CASSQLGGGSYEQYF | TGTGCCAGCAGCCAACTTGGCGGGGGTTCCTACGAGCAGTACTTC
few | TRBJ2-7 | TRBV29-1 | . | CSVATGKFYEQYF | TGCAGCGTTGCCACAGGGAAGTTTTACGAGCAGTACTTC
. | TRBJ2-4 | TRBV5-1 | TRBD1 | CASSLARTGTDLLAKNIQYF | TGCGCCAGCAGCTTGGCCCGGACAGGGACCGACTTATTAGCCAAAAACATTCAGTACTTC
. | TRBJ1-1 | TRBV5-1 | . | CASSLYSSMNTEAFF | TGCGCCAGCAGCTTGTACAGCTCCATGAACACTGAAGCTTTCTTT
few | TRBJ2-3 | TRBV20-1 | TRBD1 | CSAATVRGWRDTQYF | TGCAGTGCCGCTACGGTCAGGGGGTGGAGGGATACGCAGTATTTT
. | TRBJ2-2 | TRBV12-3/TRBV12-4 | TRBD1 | CASSRDRGNSGELFF | TGTGCCAGCAGCCGGGACAGGGGGAACTCCGGGGAGCTGTTTTTT
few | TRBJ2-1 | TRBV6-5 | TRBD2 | CASSYSRTSVTYNEQFF | TGTGCCAGCAGTTACTCCCGGACTAGCGTAACCTACAATGAGCAGTTCTTC
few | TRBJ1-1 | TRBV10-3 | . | CAITEGWGNTEAFF | TGTGCCATCACTGAGGGATGGGGGAACACTGAAGCTTTCTTT
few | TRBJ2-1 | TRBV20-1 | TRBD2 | CSARDLSGSSYNEQFF | TGCAGTGCTAGGGACCTTAGCGGGAGCTCCTACAATGAGCAGTTCTTC
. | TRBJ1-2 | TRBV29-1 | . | CSVYEDGYTF | TGCAGCGTTTATGAGGATGGCTACACCTTC
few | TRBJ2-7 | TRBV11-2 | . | CASSLLGDLYEQYF | TGTGCCAGCAGCTTATTAGGGGATCTCTACGAGCAGTACTTC
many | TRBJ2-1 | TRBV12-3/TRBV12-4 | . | CASSLGLGEQFF | TGTGCCAGCAGTTTAGGCTTGGGTGAGCAGTTCTTC
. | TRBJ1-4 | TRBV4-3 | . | CASSQDRVLNEKLFF | TGCGCCAGCAGCCAAGACAGGGTCCTAAATGAAAAACTGTTTTTT